The 4 T cell receptor beta chains presented below share a single source sample, sequenced in a study of spatial heterogeneity in lung cancer. These receptors lack a known antigen. The time point was: sample taken at primary tumor resection. Study conclusions and caveats: Tumor mutation counts were tracked by expanded intratumoral alpha and beta TCR counts.

A single record per CDR3 protein comes from TCRdb applying MiXCR to the 5' RACE reads. The data hold 9,000 to 13,000 distinct CDR3 sequences, with 9.5% to 15% observed a single time. Sequenced material: lung tumor tissue, taken at surgery. The receptors originated from a male donor with early-stage non-small cell lung cancer.

This clonotype was seen ten or more times. This beta chain lies outside the target of a library built for alpha chains; its clone size means little. The chain is built from TRBV7-2 and TRBJ2-1, with 9 bases fitting TRBD2. This CDR3 is 15 amino acids long. Looked up from germline, CDR1 is SGHTA and CDR2 is FQGNSA. J was trimmed by 5 bases and V by 5 bases; bases with no gene match: 7. CDR3 in DNA: TGTGCCAGCAGCACCATAGCGGGAGACAACAATGAGCAGTTCTTC. Amino acid sequence: CASSTIAGDNNEQFF.

This clonotype is medium-sized (0.01 to 0.1%). This beta chain represents an off-target read in a library built for alpha chains; its size is of limited meaning. The gene calls are TRBV5-6 and TRBJ1-1; no firm D call. There are 12 residues in the CDR3. CDR1 SGHDT and CDR2 YYEEEE come from the germline V gene. V shed 2 bases and J shed 11 bases, with 13 bases lying between them. In DNA, the CDR3 is TGTGCCAGCAGCTTAAATAACCGTGGGGCTTTCTTT. As protein: CASSLNNRGAFF. Full variable domain (rest looked up from reference TRBV5-6 and TRBJ1-1): DAGVTQSPTHLIKTRGQQVTLRCSPKSGHDTVSWYQQALGQGPQFIFQYYEEEERQRGNFPDRFSGHQFPNYSSELNVNALLLGDSALYLCASSLNNRGAFFGQGTRLTVV.

This clonotype qualifies as medium-sized. Because the library targeted alpha chains, this beta chain is an off-target read whose size means little. The CDR3 DNA follows: TGTGCCAGCAGCTTAACTAAGGGATCGGGTACGCAGTATTTT. It is translated as CASSLTKGSGTQYF. This rearrangement joins TRBV7-3 to TRBJ2-3; D not certain. Looked up from germline, CDR1 is SGHTA and CDR2 is FQGTGA. The CDR3 has 14 amino acids. The V end lost 0 bases, the J end lost 8 bases, and 12 bases lay between the germline ends.

This clonotype was detected ten times or more. As an off-target read in a library built for alpha chains, this beta chain has a frequency of little significance. The CDR3 DNA sequence: TGTGCCACCAGTGACCGAGACTATGTGACGGGGGGCACCGGGGAGCTGTTTTTT. This translates into CATSDRDYVTGGTGELFF. The chain uses TRBV24-1 and TRBJ2-2; the match to TRBD2 covers 7 bases. The CDR3 runs 18 residues. The ends lost 4 bases at V and 4 bases at J; junction bases unmatched: 14. CDR1 is KGHDR and CDR2 is SFDVKD in the germline V gene.